This record looks at one T cell receptor (beta chain) sequence and its context. Assay: immunoSEQ multiplex PCR; the TCRdb copy retains only in-frame clones and omits some. Of 60,000 to 75,000 clones in the sample, approximately 93% are singletons; the top ten hold 2.5% to 3.5%. This sample was taken from a study of T cell changes during pregnancy in multiple sclerosis. The CDR3 is 11 residues long. Germline V lookup: CDR1 SQVTM, CDR2 ANQGSEA. V lost 5 bases and J 4 bases, leaving 6 bases between the germline ends. This TCR was recovered from a female donor with multiple sclerosis, enrolled in a pregnancy study. The source material was CD8+ T cells from peripheral blood mononuclear cells, sampled in the second trimester of pregnancy. The rearrangement uses TRBV29-1 and TRBJ2-1, with D unresolved. The CDR3 DNA is TGCAGCGTTCACAAATACAATGAGCAGTTCTTC. It codes for CSVHKYNEQFF.